The rows below give T cell receptor beta chains drawn from one sample of a study of monozygotic twins with inflammatory bowel disease. TCRdb re-called the 5' RACE reads, yielding one record per CDR3 amino acid sequence without DNA. The sample shows about 130,000 distinct CDR3 sequences, and 0.95% to 1.5% sits with its ten largest clones. The material sequenced was blood. Receptor source: a human donor with ulcerative colitis or Crohn's disease, or a healthy co-twin of an affected twin (not recorded which). Both conserved end residues are part of each CDR3.

cdr3_aa,v_call,j_call
CASSPGQSGYEQYF,TRBV7-8,TRBJ2-7
CASSEIGTVSYEQYF,TRBV6-1,TRBJ2-7
CASRDGSVSYQPQHF,TRBV19,TRBJ1-5
CASSFGRGQNQPQHF,TRBV12-3/TRBV12-4,TRBJ1-5
CASSSSDGTGVKAEAFF,TRBV6-2/TRBV6-3,TRBJ1-1
CASNRGVSYEQYF,TRBV19,TRBJ2-7
CAISPGSRDNSPLHF,TRBV10-3,TRBJ1-6
CASSYSGEGASSYEQYF,TRBV6-5,TRBJ2-7
CSVDGSETDTQYF,TRBV29-1,TRBJ2-3
CAISDLTGYGYTF,TRBV10-3,TRBJ1-2
CASSRVSGSKSGELFF,TRBV19,TRBJ2-2
CSALGGNTEAFF,TRBV20-1,TRBJ1-1
CASSLNGGGTRYTF,TRBV5-1,TRBJ1-2
CASSPRPSHYEQYF,TRBV27,TRBJ2-7
CASSLGSQETQYF,TRBV5-1,TRBJ2-5
CASSPDGVSGQPQHF,TRBV19,TRBJ1-5
CASSLTGPGQPQHF,TRBV5-1,TRBJ1-5
CASSVATPGQGKETQYF,TRBV9,TRBJ2-5
CASSPHRAEYGYTF,TRBV2,TRBJ1-2
CASSSLNLNTEAFF,TRBV7-9,TRBJ1-1
CSASEDASTETQYF,TRBV20-1,TRBJ2-5
CSALNDPGLAGYEQYF,TRBV20-1,TRBJ2-7
CSARDQGRTPGTF,TRBV20-1,TRBJ1-2
CASSLPVPNYGYTF,TRBV7-2,TRBJ1-2
CASSLAVTGLSNQPQHF,TRBV7-2,TRBJ1-5
CASSRETYNEQFF,TRBV6-4,TRBJ2-1
CSARDIAYNEQFF,TRBV20-1,TRBJ2-1
CASSIEQGFIDEQYF,TRBV19,TRBJ2-7
CSAPRGLPGAFF,TRBV20-1,TRBJ1-1
CASSWWFGELFF,TRBV27,TRBJ2-2
CASSYPGDSAFF,TRBV6-2/TRBV6-3,TRBJ1-1
CASSLVQRNTEAFF,TRBV7-2,TRBJ1-1
CASSFADNEQFF,TRBV5-1,TRBJ2-1
CAWSVRGRNPLDEQFF,TRBV30,TRBJ2-1
CASSFFSLAGEGTYNEQFF,TRBV5-4,TRBJ2-1
CASSVSGLAGGMPADTQYF,TRBV7-2,TRBJ2-3
CASSQILAGGRTGELFF,TRBV4-2,TRBJ2-2